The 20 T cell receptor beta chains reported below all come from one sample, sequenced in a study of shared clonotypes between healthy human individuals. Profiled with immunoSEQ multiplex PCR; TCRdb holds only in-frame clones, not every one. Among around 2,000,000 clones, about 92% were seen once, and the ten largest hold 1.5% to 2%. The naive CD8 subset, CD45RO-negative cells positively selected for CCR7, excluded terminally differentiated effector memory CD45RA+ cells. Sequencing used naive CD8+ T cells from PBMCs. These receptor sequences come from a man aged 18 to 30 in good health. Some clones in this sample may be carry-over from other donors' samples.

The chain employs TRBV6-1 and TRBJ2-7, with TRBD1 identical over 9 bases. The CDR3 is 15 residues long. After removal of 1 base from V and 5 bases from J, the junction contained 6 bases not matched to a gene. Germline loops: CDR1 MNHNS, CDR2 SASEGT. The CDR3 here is CASSEVGQGRDEQYF. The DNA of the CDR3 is TGTGCCAGCAGTGAAGTGGGACAGGGTAGGGACGAGCAGTACTTC.

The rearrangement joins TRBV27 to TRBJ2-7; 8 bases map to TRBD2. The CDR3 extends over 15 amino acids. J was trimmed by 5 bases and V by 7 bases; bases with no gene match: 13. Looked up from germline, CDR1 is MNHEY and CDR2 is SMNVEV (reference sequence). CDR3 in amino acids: CASTHAGGGVHEQYF. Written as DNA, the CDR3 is TGTGCCAGCACCCACGCGGGGGGAGGGGTCCACGAGCAGTACTTC.

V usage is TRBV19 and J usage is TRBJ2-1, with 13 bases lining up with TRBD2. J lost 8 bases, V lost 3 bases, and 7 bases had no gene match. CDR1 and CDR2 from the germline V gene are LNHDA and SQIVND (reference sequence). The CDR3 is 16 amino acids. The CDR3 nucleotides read TGTGCCAGTAGTATGGGACTAGCGGGAACCGGGGATGAGCAGTTCTTC. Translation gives CASSMGLAGTGDEQFF.

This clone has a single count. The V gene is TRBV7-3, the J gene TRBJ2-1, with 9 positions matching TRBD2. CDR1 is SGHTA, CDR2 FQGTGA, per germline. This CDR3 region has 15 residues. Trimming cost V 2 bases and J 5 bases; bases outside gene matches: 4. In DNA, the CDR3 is TGTGCCAGCAGCTTACTAGCGGGAACCCACAATGAGCAGTTCTTC. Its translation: CASSLLAGTHNEQFF.

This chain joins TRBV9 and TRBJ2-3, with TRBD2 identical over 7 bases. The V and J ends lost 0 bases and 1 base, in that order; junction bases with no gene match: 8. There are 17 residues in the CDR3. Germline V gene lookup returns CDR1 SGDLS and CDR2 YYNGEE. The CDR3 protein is CASSVALASGGTDTQYF. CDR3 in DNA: TGTGCCAGCAGCGTAGCTTTGGCTAGCGGAGGCACAGATACGCAGTATTTT.

The CDR3 DNA is TGTGCCAGCAGGCAGACAGGGAGGTGGGAGACCCAGTACTTC. This codes for CASRQTGRWETQYF. This rearrangement joins TRBV27 to TRBJ2-5, with D perhaps TRBD1 (7 bases). Germline V gene data show CDR1 as MNHEY and CDR2 as SMNVEV (reference sequence). The CDR3 contains 14 residues. Trimming removed 6 bases from V and 5 bases from J, with 16 bases in between.

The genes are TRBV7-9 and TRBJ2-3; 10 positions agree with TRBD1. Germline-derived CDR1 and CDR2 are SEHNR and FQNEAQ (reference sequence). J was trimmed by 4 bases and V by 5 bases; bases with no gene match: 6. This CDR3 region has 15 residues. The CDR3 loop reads CASSPRDRGADTQYF. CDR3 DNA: TGTGCCAGCAGCCCCCGGGACAGGGGTGCAGATACGCAGTATTTT.

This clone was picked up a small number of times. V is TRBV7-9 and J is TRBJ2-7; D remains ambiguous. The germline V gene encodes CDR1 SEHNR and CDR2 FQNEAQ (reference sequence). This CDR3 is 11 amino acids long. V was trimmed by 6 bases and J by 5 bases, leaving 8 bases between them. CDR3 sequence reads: CASSSENEQYF. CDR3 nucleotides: TGTGCCAGCAGTTCAGAAAACGAGCAGTACTTC.

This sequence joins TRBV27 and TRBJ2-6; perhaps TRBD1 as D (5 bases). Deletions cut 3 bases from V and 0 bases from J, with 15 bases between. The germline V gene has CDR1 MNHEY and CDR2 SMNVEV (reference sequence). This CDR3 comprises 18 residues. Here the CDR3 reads CASSLIDSLFSGANVLTF. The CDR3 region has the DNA TGTGCCAGCAGTTTGATCGACAGCCTCTTCTCTGGGGCCAACGTCCTGACTTTC.

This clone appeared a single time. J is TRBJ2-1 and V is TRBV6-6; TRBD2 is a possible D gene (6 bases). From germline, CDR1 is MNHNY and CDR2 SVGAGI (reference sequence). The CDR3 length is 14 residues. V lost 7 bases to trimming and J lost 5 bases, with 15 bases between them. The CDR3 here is CASIFGGADNEQFF. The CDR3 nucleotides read TGTGCCAGCATTTTTGGCGGGGCTGACAATGAGCAGTTCTTC.

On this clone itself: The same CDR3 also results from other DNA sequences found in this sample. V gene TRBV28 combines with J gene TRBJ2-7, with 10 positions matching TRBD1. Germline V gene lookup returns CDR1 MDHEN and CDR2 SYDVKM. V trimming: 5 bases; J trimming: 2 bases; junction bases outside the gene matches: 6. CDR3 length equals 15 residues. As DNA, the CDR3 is TGTGCCAGCAGTCCCACCGGGACAGGGGCCTACGAGCAGTACTTC. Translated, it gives CASSPTGTGAYEQYF.

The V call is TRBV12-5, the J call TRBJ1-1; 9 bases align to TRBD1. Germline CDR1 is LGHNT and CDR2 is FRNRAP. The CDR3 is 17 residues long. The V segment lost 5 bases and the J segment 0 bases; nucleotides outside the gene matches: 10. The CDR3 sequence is CASGTFGTGWVNTEAFF. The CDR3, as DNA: TGTGCTAGTGGTACCTTCGGGACAGGGTGGGTGAACACTGAAGCTTTCTTT.

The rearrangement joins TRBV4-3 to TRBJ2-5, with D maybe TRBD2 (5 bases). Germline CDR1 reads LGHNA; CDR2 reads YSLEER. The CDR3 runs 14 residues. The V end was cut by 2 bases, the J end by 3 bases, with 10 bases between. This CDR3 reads CASSQRGAEETQYF. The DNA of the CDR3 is TGCGCCAGCAGCCAACGGGGAGCAGAAGAGACCCAGTACTTC.

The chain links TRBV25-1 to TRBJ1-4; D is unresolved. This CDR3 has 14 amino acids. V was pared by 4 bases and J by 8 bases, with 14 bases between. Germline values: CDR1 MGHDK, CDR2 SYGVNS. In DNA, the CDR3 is TGTGCCAGCAGTGTCCGAATTACGGGGGAAAAACTGTTTTTT. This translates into CASSVRITGEKLFF.

CDR3 nucleotides: TGTGCCAGCAGTTACTCGAAGGGACACAGGACTGAAGCTTTCTTT. It yields the protein CASSYSKGHRTEAFF. This chain joins TRBV6-6 and TRBJ1-1; D might be TRBD1 (6 bases). The CDR3 is 15 residues long. Germline assignment: CDR1 MNHNY and CDR2 SVGAGI (reference sequence). Between the trimmed V and J ends, which lost 0 bases and 5 bases, there was a span of 13 bases.

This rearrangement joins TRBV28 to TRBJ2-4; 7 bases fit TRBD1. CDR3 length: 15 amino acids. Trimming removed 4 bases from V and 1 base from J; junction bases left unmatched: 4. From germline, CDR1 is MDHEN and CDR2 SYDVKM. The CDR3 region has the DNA TGTGCCAGCAGTTCAACAGGGGTGGCCAAAAACATTCAGTACTTC. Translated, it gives CASSSTGVAKNIQYF.

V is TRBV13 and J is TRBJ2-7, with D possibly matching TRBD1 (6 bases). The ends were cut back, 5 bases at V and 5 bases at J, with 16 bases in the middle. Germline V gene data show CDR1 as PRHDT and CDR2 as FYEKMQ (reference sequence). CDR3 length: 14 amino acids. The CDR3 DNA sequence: TGTGCCAGCAGCCTCAACAGGGTCTCTCACGAGCAGTACTTC. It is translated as CASSLNRVSHEQYF.

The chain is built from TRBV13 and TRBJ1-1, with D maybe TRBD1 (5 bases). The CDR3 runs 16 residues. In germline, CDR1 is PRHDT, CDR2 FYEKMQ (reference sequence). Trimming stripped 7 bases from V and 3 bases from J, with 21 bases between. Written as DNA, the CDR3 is TGTGCCAGCATCCCTGGACATCATACTGGAGACACTGAAGCTTTCTTT. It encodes CASIPGHHTGDTEAFF.

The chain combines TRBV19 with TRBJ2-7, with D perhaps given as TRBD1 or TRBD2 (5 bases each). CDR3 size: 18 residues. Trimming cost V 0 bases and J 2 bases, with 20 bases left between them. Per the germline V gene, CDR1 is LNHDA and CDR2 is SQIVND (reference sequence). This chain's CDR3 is CASSIDSPADEGPYEQYF. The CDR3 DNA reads TGTGCCAGTAGTATAGACAGTCCCGCTGATGAGGGACCCTACGAGCAGTACTTC.

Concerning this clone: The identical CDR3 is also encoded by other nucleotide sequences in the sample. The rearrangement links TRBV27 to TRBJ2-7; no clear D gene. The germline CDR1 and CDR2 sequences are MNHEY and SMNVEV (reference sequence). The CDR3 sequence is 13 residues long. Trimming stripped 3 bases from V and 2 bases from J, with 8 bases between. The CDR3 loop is CASSFDGTYEQYF. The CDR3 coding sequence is TGTGCCAGCAGTTTTGACGGCACCTACGAGCAGTACTTC.